This T cell receptor (beta chain) stems from a study of T cells in narcolepsy. Study as a whole: Healthy controls were enrolled alongside patients with narcolepsy type 1 or type 2.

Trimming removed 5 bases at V and 10 bases at J, with 21 bases between. CDR3 size: 16 residues. Germline assignment: CDR1 SGHTA and CDR2 FQGNSA. Assay used: immunoSEQ multiplex PCR; TCRdb lists only in-frame clones, some missing. The sample contains fewer than 40,000 clones, 70% to 85% of which appear only once. Study conclusions and caveats: HCRT-specific and TRIB2-specific autoreactive clonotypes appeared among same-patient CSF and blood CD4+ clonotypes. Healthy controls reportedly lacked the autoreactive clonotypes serially found in patients' blood. In some patient and control memory CD4+ samples, autoreactive clones were absent.

As regards this clone: The antigen remains undetermined.

The sequenced sample consisted of CD45RA- memory CD4+ T cells from PBMCs. This receptor was taken from a human donor with narcolepsy. The V call is TRBV7-2, the J call TRBJ1-6; D perhaps matches TRBD1 (5 bases). The CDR3 nucleotides read TGTGCCAGCAGCCAGCGACTATGGGGGGGTGGGTCACCCCTCCACTTT. This sequence encodes CASSQRLWGGGSPLHF.